This entry features one T cell receptor beta chain sequence. Antigen specificity is unknown. Distinct nucleotide sequences in the sample also encode this CDR3. The record originates from a study of shared clonotypes between healthy human individuals. Generated by immunoSEQ multiplex PCR, the TCRdb table keeps only in-frame clones and is missing some. The top ten clones hold 0.057% of a sample with approximately 620,000 clones, around 97% of them seen once. Study-wide findings and caveats: Investigators expected sequencing depth to affect clonotype sharing among donors.

The CDR3 length is 14 residues. The germline V gene has CDR1 SEHNR and CDR2 FQNEAQ (reference sequence). The J segment lost 3 bases and the V segment lost 2 bases, leaving 0 bases of the junction unmatched. This TCR was recovered from a woman between 25 and 40 years old in good health. Source material: naive CD4+ T cells sorted from blood. Subset here: CD45RA+ positively selected. V usage is TRBV7-9 and J usage is TRBJ2-1, with 8 nucleotides matching TRBD2. CDR3 coding DNA: TGTGCCAGCAGCTTAACTAGCGGCTACAATGAGCAGTTCTTC. Protein: CASSLTSGYNEQFF.